The 29 T cell receptor beta chains listed next were all sequenced from one sample in a study of early T cells in non-severe SARS-CoV-2 infection. TCRdb redid the calling of the 5' RACE reads with MiXCR, one entry per CDR3 protein. The top ten clones hold roughly 3.7% of a sample with around 77,000 distinct CDR3 sequences, 13% to 15% of them seen once. The input for sequencing was whole blood, taken at baseline. These TCRs come from an adult who was a healthcare worker with PCR-confirmed SARS-CoV-2 infection or an uninfected control (not recorded which).

The rearrangement links TRBV19 to TRBJ2-7; the D gene is possibly TRBD1 (6 bases). Trimming removed 5 bases at V and 2 bases at J, with 13 bases between. CDR1 LNHDA and CDR2 SQIVND come from the germline V gene (reference sequence). CDR3 length: 14 amino acids. The CDR3 DNA follows: TGTGCCAGTAGTTCTACGGGGACAACCTACGAGCAGTACTTC. Translation gives CASSSTGTTYEQYF.

This clonotype was observed at least ten times. This chain uses TRBV10-2 with TRBJ2-1; TRBD2 matches 10 bases. With 9 bases clipped from V and 4 bases from J, the junction kept 6 bases outside the gene matches. The V gene's germline CDR1 is WSHSY and CDR2 SAAADI. This CDR3 comprises 14 residues. CDR3 DNA: TGCGCCAGTCGGCTTAGCGGGGGGTACAATGAGCAGTTCTTC. It is translated as CASRLSGGYNEQFF.

The rearrangement joins TRBV9 to TRBJ2-7, with D possibly matching TRBD2 (6 bases). Trimming pared 4 bases from V and 1 base from J, leaving 15 bases between. The V gene's germline CDR1 is SGDLS and CDR2 YYNGEE. This CDR3 has 15 amino acids. The CDR3 spells CASSPRDLPSYEQYF. The CDR3 DNA sequence: TGTGCCAGCAGCCCCCGGGACTTGCCGTCCTACGAGCAGTACTTC.

A few counts support this clonotype. The V call is TRBV4-1, the J call TRBJ2-5; 12 bases fit TRBD2. CDR1 MGHRA and CDR2 YSYEKL come from the germline V gene. With 3 bases clipped from V and 6 bases from J, the junction kept 11 bases outside the gene matches. The CDR3 totals 17 residues. The CDR3 is CASSQRSVTSGRQTQYF. In DNA form, the CDR3 reads TGCGCCAGCAGCCAGAGGAGCGTGACTAGCGGGAGACAGACCCAGTACTTC.

The V gene is TRBV2, the J gene TRBJ2-5; perhaps D is TRBD1 or TRBD2 (5 bases each). CDR1 SNHLY and CDR2 FYNNEI come from the germline V gene. The CDR3 length is 13 residues. Deletions cut 3 bases from V and 5 bases from J, with 10 bases between. As DNA, the CDR3 is TGTGCCAGCAGTGATAGACAGCGGGAGACCCAGTACTTC. This encodes CASSDRQRETQYF.

This clonotype was recorded many times. The rearrangement links TRBV5-1 to TRBJ2-2; 10 bases align to TRBD1. V trimming: 4 bases; J trimming: 4 bases; junction bases outside the gene matches: 4. The CDR3 runs to 15 residues. Germline CDR1 is SGHRS and CDR2 is YFSETQ. CDR3 amino acids: CASSPGTGVTGELFF. The CDR3 coding sequence is TGCGCCAGCAGCCCAGGGACAGGGGTCACCGGGGAGCTGTTTTTT.

The rearrangement uses TRBV3-1 and TRBJ2-3; D may be TRBD2 (6 bases). V was shortened by 4 bases and J by 3 bases, with 11 bases between the two germline ends. Per germline, CDR1 LGHDT and CDR2 YNNKEL (reference sequence). CDR3 size: 14 residues. The CDR3 DNA reads as TGTGCCAGCAGCCGCAAGGGAGGTACAGATACGCAGTATTTT. Protein sequence: CASSRKGGTDTQYF.

This clonotype has a handful of counts. The chain joins TRBV4-2 to TRBJ2-2; the match to TRBD2 covers 9 bases. This CDR3 region has 16 residues. The ends lost 1 base at V and 1 base at J; junction bases unmatched: 1. Germline CDR1 and CDR2: LGHNA and YNFKEQ. The CDR3 spells CASSQALAGNTGELFF. In nucleotides, the CDR3 is TGTGCCAGCAGCCAAGCACTAGCGGGGAACACCGGGGAGCTGTTTTTT.

There are many counts of this clonotype. V gene TRBV5-1 combines with J gene TRBJ2-5; 14 bases match TRBD2. After removal of 4 bases from V and 4 bases from J, the junction contained 6 bases not matched to a gene. The germline V gene has CDR1 SGHRS and CDR2 YFSETQ. The CDR3 has 16 amino acids. The DNA for the CDR3 is TGCGCCAGCAGCATAGGACTAGCGGGAGGTGGAGAGACCCAGTACTTC. It yields the protein CASSIGLAGGGETQYF.

The chain links TRBV7-9 to TRBJ2-3, with D perhaps TRBD1 (5 bases). V was clipped by 5 bases and J by 2 bases, with 14 bases between them. The CDR3 runs to 15 residues. CDR1 is SEHNR, CDR2 FQNEAQ, per germline (reference sequence). The CDR3 sequence is CASSITTGTTDTQYF. CDR3 DNA: TGTGCCAGCAGCATCACCACAGGTACCACAGATACGCAGTATTTT.

This clonotype was detected a few times. The chain combines TRBV2 with TRBJ2-7; TRBD1 matches 9 bases. From germline, CDR1 is SNHLY and CDR2 FYNNEI. The CDR3 runs 13 residues. V was pared by 3 bases and J by 13 bases, with 10 bases of the junction left unmatched. In DNA form, the CDR3 reads TGTGCCAGCAGTGATACAGGGGGCGTCGTGGTCTACTTC. This translates into CASSDTGGVVVYF.

J is TRBJ1-6 and V is TRBV19; 8 bases are shared with TRBD1. CDR3 length: 16 residues. The ends lost 3 bases at V and 10 bases at J; junction bases unmatched: 11. Germline CDR1 LNHDA, CDR2 SQIVND (reference sequence). CDR3 sequence (DNA): TGTGCCAGTAGTATCTCTGGACAGGGTGACGGATCACCCCTCCACTTT. This encodes CASSISGQGDGSPLHF.

This clonotype showed up just a few times. The rearrangement links TRBV5-1 to TRBJ2-3; weak D call: TRBD1 (5 bases). The V end was cut by 2 bases, the J end by 6 bases, with 16 bases between. The germline CDR1 and CDR2 sequences are SGHRS and YFSETQ. There are 15 residues in the CDR3. Here the CDR3 reads CASSLRGPPTDTQYF. The DNA for the CDR3 is TGCGCCAGCAGCTTAAGGGGTCCCCCGACGGATACGCAGTATTTT.

This sequence joins TRBV12-3 or TRBV12-4 and TRBJ2-4, with 9 bases matching TRBD2. V shed 2 bases and J 9 bases; nucleotides not matched to a gene: 11. The CDR3 extends over 16 amino acids. The CDR3 is CASSLRGLSGRPIQYF. The DNA of the CDR3 is TGTGCCAGCAGTTTAAGGGGGCTAAGCGGGAGGCCCATTCAGTACTTC.

Only a few counts were recorded for this clonotype. The V and J genes are TRBV18 and TRBJ2-3, with D hard to call. The CDR3 sequence is 15 residues long. The V end was cut by 1 base, the J end by 0 bases, with 8 bases between. CDR1 KGHSH and CDR2 LQKENI come from the germline V gene. The CDR3 region is CASSPRAPSTDTQYF. The CDR3 bases are TGTGCCAGCTCACCACGCGCCCCTAGCACAGATACGCAGTATTTT.

This clonotype showed up just a few times. The V gene is TRBV2, the J gene TRBJ2-3; a weak D match, TRBD2 (6 bases). The ends were cut back, 7 bases at V and 6 bases at J, with 17 bases in the middle. Per the germline V gene, CDR1 is SNHLY and CDR2 is FYNNEI. This CDR3 comprises 14 residues. This chain's CDR3 is CASTPRRDLDTQYF. As DNA, the CDR3 is TGTGCCAGCACCCCAAGGCGGGACCTGGATACGCAGTATTTT.

This clonotype has just a few counts. In DNA form, the CDR3 reads TGTGCCAGCAGCCGAACCGGGACTAGCGGGAGCGGTACCTACGAGCAGTACTTC. It is translated as CASSRTGTSGSGTYEQYF. V gene TRBV7-2 combines with J gene TRBJ2-7; 14 bases map to TRBD2. The CDR3 totals 18 residues. Germline lookup yields CDR1 SGHTA and CDR2 FQGNSA. With 5 bases clipped from V and 2 bases from J, the junction kept 11 bases outside the gene matches.

Only a few counts were recorded for this clonotype. The chain combines TRBV5-1 with TRBJ1-1; 8 bases line up with TRBD1. Unmatched junction bases numbered 6, after V lost 4 bases and J lost 1 base. This CDR3 is built from 15 residues. Germline-derived CDR1 and CDR2 are SGHRS and YFSETQ. This chain's CDR3 is CASSSQGAKNTEAFF. As DNA, the CDR3 is TGCGCCAGCAGCAGTCAGGGGGCGAAGAACACTGAAGCTTTCTTT. Complete variable domain (other parts from reference TRBV5-1 and TRBJ1-1): KAGVTQTPRYLIKTRGQQVTLSCSPISGHRSVSWYQQTPGQGLQFLFEYFSETQRNKGNFPGRFSGRQFSNSRSEMNVSTLELGDSALYLCASSSQGAKNTEAFFGQGTRLTVV.

The table lists this clonotype with many counts. The chain links TRBV28 to TRBJ1-2; unclear D gene. V was trimmed by 5 bases and J by 8 bases, leaving 15 bases between them. This CDR3 contains 13 residues. From germline, CDR1 is MDHEN and CDR2 SYDVKM. CDR3 sequence reads: CASSPPGVGGYTF. In nucleotides, the CDR3 is TGTGCCAGCAGTCCCCCAGGAGTTGGGGGCTACACCTTC.

The chain joins TRBV12-3 or TRBV12-4 to TRBJ2-7; D gene unclear. V was shortened by 11 bases and J by 4 bases, with 18 bases between the two germline ends. The CDR3 sequence is 13 residues long. The CDR3 DNA is TGTGCCTGCGGAGACGGCGCTTCTTACGAGCAGTACTTC. This translates into CACGDGASYEQYF.

This clonotype was found a few times. The chain uses TRBV11-1 and TRBJ2-7; 14 nucleotides match TRBD2. Unmatched junction bases numbered 5, after V lost 5 bases and J lost 5 bases. The CDR3 has 15 residues. Per germline, CDR1 SGHAT and CDR2 FQDESV (reference sequence). The CDR3 reads CASSQGTSGSHEQYF. The CDR3 region has the DNA TGTGCCAGCAGCCAGGGGACTAGCGGGAGCCACGAGCAGTACTTC. The full variable domain, with the rest looked up from reference TRBV11-1 and TRBJ2-7, is EAEVAQSPRYKITEKSQAVAFWCDPISGHATLYWYRQILGQGPELLVQFQDESVVDDSQLPKDRFSAERLKGVDSTLKIQPAELGDSAMYLCASSQGTSGSHEQYFGPGTRLTVT.

This clonotype was recorded a few times. CDR3 coding DNA: TGCAGCGTTCCGGTGGGCGGGAGGGCCGCCGGGGAGCTGTTTTTT. Protein sequence: CSVPVGGRAAGELFF. The genes are TRBV29-1 and TRBJ2-2, with 9 bases identical to TRBD2. CDR1 and CDR2 from the germline V gene are SQVTM and ANQGSEA. V was clipped by 5 bases and J by 6 bases; unmatched bases: 10. The CDR3 totals 15 residues.

This clonotype has only a few counts. The V gene is TRBV7-8, the J gene TRBJ2-5; D ambiguous. The CDR3 has 15 amino acids. Germline CDR1 and CDR2: SGHVS and FQNEAQ. V lost 5 bases to trimming and J lost 2 bases, with 15 bases between them. Written as DNA, the CDR3 is TGTGCCAGCAGCCTTTCGGAATTACCACAAGAGACCCAGTACTTC. It translates to CASSLSELPQETQYF.

The chain uses TRBV6-2 or TRBV6-3 and TRBJ1-5; tentative D call: TRBD1 (5 bases). Germline V gives CDR1 MNHEY, CDR2 SVGEGT. CDR3 length equals 15 residues. Trimming shortened V by 7 bases and J by 3 bases, and 16 bases separated the two germline ends. Here the CDR3 DNA reads TGTGCCAGCACTTCCCGAGGGGCGTACAATCAGCCCCAGCATTTT. Amino acids: CASTSRGAYNQPQHF.

This clonotype was counted a few times. The chain is built from TRBV5-1 and TRBJ1-5; 10 nucleotides line up with TRBD1. This CDR3 region has 14 residues. CDR1 is SGHRS, CDR2 YFSETQ, per germline. Losses at the gene ends were 4 bases for V and 12 bases for J; bases not matched to a gene: 10. CDR3 DNA: TGCGCCAGCAGCCCCGGGACAGGGGTGGGAGGCCAGCATTTT. Its protein product is CASSPGTGVGGQHF.

Many counts were recorded for this clonotype. CDR3 amino acids: CASSGTLYGYTF. CDR3 sequence (DNA): TGTGCCAGCAGCGGGACCCTTTATGGCTACACCTTC. The chain couples TRBV9 to TRBJ1-2, with D unresolved. This CDR3 spans 12 amino acids. The germline V gene has CDR1 SGDLS and CDR2 YYNGEE. Trimming pared 3 bases from V and 5 bases from J, leaving 8 bases between.

Only a few counts were recorded for this clonotype. The V gene is TRBV3-1, the J gene TRBJ1-1; no clear D gene. Between the trimmed V and J ends, which lost 1 base and 9 bases, there was a span of 12 bases. Germline CDR1 LGHDT, CDR2 YNNKEL (reference sequence). The CDR3 has 13 residues. The CDR3 DNA reads TGTGCCAGCAGCCAAGCACGCGGCTCCCAAGCTTTCTTT. The encoded protein is CASSQARGSQAFF. Variable domain in full (rest from reference TRBV3-1 and TRBJ1-1): DTAVSQTPKYLVTQMGNDKSIKCEQNLGHDTMYWYKQDSKKFLKIMFSYNNKELIINETVPNRFSPKSPDKAHLNLHINSLELGDSAVYFCASSQARGSQAFFGQGTRLTVV.

This clonotype turned up a few times. This chain uses TRBV2 with TRBJ2-2, with 7 bases matching TRBD1. CDR1 is SNHLY, CDR2 FYNNEI, per germline. The ends lost 9 bases at V and 1 base at J; junction bases unmatched: 17. This CDR3 has 18 amino acids. The CDR3, as DNA: TGTGCCAGTAGATCCCGGATGTGGCCAGGGGGGAACACCGGGGAGCTGTTTTTT. This translates into CASRSRMWPGGNTGELFF.

The chain uses TRBV20-1 and TRBJ2-5, with 8 bases matching TRBD1. The J segment lost 5 bases and the V segment lost 0 bases, leaving 8 bases of the junction unmatched. Germline CDR1 is DFQATT and CDR2 is SNEGSKA (reference sequence). This CDR3 comprises 15 residues. The CDR3 nucleotides are TGCAGTGCTAGAGATTTGGCAGGGGGCGAGGAGACCCAGTACTTC. As protein: CSARDLAGGEETQYF.